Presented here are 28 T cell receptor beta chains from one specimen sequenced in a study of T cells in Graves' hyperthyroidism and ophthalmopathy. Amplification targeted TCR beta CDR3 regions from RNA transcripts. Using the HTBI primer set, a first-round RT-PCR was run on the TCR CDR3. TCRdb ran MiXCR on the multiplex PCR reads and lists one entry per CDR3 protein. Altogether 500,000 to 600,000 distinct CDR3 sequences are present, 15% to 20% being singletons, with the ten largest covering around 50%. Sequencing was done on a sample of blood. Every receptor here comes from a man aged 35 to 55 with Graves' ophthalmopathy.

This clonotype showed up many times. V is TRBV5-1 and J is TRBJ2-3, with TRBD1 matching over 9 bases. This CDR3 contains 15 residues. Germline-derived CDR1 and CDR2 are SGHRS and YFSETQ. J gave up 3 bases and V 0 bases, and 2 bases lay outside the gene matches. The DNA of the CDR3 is TGCGCCAGCAGCTTGGAGGGACAGGGAACAGATACGCAGTATTTT. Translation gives CASSLEGQGTDTQYF.

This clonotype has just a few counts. The CDR3 region has the DNA TGCAGTGCGATGGGACTAGCGGGAGTGTTGGCCTACAATGAGCAGTTCTTC. Translation gives CSAMGLAGVLAYNEQFF. This chain links TRBV20-1 with TRBJ2-1; 14 nucleotides agree with TRBD2. After removal of 6 bases from V and 2 bases from J, the junction contained 9 bases not matched to a gene. CDR1 is DFQATT, CDR2 SNEGSKA, per germline (reference sequence). The CDR3 totals 17 residues.

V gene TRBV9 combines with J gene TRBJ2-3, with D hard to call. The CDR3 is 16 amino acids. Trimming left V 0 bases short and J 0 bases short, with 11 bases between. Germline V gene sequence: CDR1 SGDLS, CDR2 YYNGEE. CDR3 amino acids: CASSVARITSTDTQYF. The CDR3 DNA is TGTGCCAGCAGCGTAGCTCGGATAACTAGCACAGATACGCAGTATTTT.

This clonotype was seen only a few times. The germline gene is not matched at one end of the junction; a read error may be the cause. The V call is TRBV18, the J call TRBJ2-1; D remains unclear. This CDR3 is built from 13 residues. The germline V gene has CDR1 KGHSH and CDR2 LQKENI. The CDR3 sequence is CTSSLTGDNEQFF. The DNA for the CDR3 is TGTACCAGCTCACTTACTGGAGACAATGAGCAGTTCTTC.

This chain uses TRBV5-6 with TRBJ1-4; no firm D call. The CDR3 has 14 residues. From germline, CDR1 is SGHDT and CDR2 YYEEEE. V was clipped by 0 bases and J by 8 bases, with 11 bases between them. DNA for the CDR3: TGTGCCAGCAGCTTGGTAGGGCGAGGGGAAAAACTGTTTTTT. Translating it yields CASSLVGRGEKLFF. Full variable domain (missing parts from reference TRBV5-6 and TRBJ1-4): DAGVTQSPTHLIKTRGQQVTLRCSPKSGHDTVSWYQQALGQGPQFIFQYYEEEERQRGNFPDRFSGHQFPNYSSELNVNALLLGDSALYLCASSLVGRGEKLFFGSGTQLSVL.

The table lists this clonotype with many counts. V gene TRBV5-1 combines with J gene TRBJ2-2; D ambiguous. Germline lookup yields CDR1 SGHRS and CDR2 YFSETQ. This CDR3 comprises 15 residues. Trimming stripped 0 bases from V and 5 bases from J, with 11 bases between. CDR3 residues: CASSLEATRTGELFF. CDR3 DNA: TGCGCCAGCAGCTTGGAGGCTACCCGAACCGGGGAGCTGTTTTTT.

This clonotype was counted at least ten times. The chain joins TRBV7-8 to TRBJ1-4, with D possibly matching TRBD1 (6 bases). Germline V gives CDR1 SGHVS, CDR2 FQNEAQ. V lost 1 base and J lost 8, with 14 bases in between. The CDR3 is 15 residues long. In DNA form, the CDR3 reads TGTGCCAGCAGCTTAGGAACAGGGCGGGGGGAAAAACTGTTTTTT. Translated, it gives CASSLGTGRGEKLFF.

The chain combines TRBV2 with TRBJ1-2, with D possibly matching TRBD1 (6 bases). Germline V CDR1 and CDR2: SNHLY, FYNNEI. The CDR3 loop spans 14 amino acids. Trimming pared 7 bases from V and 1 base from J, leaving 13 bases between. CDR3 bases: TGTGCCAGCAACGGGGGGCGCGTTAACTATGGCTACACCTTC. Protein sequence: CASNGGRVNYGYTF.

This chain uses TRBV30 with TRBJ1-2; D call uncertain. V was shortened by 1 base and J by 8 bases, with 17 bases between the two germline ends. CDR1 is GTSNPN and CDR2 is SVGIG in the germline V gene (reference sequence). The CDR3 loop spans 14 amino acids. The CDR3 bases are TGTGCCTGGAGTGCGGGCAGGCCACCTAGAGGCTACACCTTC. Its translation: CAWSAGRPPRGYTF.

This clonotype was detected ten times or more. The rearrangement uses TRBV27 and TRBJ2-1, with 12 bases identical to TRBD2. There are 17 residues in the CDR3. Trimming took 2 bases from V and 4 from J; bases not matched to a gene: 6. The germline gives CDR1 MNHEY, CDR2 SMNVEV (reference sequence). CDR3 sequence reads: CASSLRLAGGPYNEQFF. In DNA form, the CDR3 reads TGTGCCAGCAGTTTACGGCTAGCGGGAGGGCCTTACAATGAGCAGTTCTTC.

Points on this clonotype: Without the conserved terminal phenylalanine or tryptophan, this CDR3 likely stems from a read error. CDR3 DNA: TGTACCAGCAGTGTTGGACAGGGTTACAATGAGCAGTTCCTC. This translates into CTSSVGQGYNEQFL. V usage is TRBV2 and J usage is TRBJ2-1; 8 bases agree with TRBD1. The CDR3 covers 14 residues. Germline V gene sequence: CDR1 SNHLY, CDR2 FYNNEI.

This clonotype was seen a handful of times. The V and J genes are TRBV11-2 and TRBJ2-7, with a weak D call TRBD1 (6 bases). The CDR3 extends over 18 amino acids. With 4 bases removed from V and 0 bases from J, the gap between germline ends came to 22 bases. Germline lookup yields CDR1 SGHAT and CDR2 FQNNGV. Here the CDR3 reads CASSSPDTRQAFSYEQYF. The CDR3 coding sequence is TGTGCCAGCAGCTCACCTGACACTCGACAGGCCTTCTCCTACGAGCAGTACTTC.

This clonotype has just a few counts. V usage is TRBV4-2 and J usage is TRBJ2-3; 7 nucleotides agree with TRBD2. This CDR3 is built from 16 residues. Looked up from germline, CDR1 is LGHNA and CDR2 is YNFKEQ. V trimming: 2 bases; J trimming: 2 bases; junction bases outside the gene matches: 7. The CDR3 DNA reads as TGTGCCAGCAGCCAAAGGTCGGGAGGCAACACAGATACGCAGTATTTT. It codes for CASSQRSGGNTDTQYF.

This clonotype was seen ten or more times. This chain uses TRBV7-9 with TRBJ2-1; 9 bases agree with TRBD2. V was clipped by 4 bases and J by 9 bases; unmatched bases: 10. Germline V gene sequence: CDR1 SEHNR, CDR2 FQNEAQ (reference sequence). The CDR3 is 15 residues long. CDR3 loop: CASSSGTSFVGEQFF. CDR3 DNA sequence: TGTGCCAGCAGCTCCGGGACTAGCTTCGTGGGTGAGCAGTTCTTC. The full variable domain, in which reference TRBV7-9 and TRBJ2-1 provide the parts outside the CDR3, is DTGVSQNPRHKITKRGQNVTFRCDPISEHNRLYWYRQTLGQGPEFLTYFQNEAQLEKSRLLSDRFSAERPKGSFSTLEIQRTEQGDSAMYLCASSSGTSFVGEQFFGPGTRLTVL.

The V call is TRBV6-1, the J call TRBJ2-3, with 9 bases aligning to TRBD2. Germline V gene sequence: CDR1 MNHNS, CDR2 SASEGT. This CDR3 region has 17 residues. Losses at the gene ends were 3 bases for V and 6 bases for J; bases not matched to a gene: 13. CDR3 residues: CASSDPVASGNLDTQYF. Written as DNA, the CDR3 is TGTGCCAGCAGTGATCCCGTCGCTAGCGGGAATTTGGATACGCAGTATTTT.

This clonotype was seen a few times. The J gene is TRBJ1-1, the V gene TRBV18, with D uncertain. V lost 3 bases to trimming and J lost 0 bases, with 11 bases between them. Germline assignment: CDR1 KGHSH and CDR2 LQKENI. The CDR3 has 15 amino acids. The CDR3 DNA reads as TGTGCCAGCTCACCCGGTCCCAGCATGAACACTGAAGCTTTCTTT. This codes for CASSPGPSMNTEAFF. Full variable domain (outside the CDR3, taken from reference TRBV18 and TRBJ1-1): NAGVMQNPRHLVRRRGQEARLRCSPMKGHSHVYWYRQLPEEGLKFMVYLQKENIIDESGMPKERFSAEFPKEGPSILRIQQVVRGDSAAYFCASSPGPSMNTEAFFGQGTRLTVV.

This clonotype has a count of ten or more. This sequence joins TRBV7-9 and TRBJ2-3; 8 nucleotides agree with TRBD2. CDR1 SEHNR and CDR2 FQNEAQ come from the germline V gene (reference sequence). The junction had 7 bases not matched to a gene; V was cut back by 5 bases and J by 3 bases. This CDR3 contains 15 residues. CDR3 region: CASSQSGGWTDTQYF. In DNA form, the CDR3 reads TGTGCCAGCAGCCAAAGCGGGGGCTGGACAGATACGCAGTATTTT.

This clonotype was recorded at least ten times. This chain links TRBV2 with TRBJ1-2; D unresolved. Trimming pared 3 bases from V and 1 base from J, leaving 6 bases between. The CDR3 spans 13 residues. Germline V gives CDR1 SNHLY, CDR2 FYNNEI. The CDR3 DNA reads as TGTGCCAGCAGTGATGGCAGTAACTATGGCTACACCTTC. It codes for CASSDGSNYGYTF.

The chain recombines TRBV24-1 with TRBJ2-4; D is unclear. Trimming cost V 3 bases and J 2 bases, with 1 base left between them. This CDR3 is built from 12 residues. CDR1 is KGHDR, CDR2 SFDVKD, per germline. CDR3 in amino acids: CATSDPKNIQYF. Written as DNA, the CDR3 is TGTGCCACCAGTGATCCCAAAAACATTCAGTACTTC.

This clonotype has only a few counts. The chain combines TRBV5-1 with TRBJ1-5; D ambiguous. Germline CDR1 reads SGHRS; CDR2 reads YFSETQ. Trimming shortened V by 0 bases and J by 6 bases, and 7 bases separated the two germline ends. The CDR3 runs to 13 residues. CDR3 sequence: CASSLGWGQPQHF. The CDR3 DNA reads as TGCGCCAGCAGCTTGGGATGGGGTCAGCCCCAGCATTTT.

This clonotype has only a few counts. The CDR3: CASSFGTDRNYGYTF. In nucleotides, the CDR3 is TGCGCCAGCAGCTTCGGGACAGACCGAAACTATGGCTACACCTTC. The chain joins TRBV5-1 to TRBJ1-2, with 7 positions matching TRBD1. CDR1 and CDR2 from the germline V gene are SGHRS and YFSETQ. Trimming at V came to 2 bases and at J to 2 bases, leaving 6 bases not matched to a gene. The CDR3 runs 15 residues.

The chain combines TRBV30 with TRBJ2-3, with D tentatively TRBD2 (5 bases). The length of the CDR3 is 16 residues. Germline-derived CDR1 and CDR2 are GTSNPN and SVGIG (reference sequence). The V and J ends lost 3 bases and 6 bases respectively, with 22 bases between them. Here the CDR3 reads CAWRAQDAGAGDTQYF. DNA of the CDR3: TGTGCCTGGAGGGCCCAGGACGCGGGTGCGGGCGATACGCAGTATTTT.

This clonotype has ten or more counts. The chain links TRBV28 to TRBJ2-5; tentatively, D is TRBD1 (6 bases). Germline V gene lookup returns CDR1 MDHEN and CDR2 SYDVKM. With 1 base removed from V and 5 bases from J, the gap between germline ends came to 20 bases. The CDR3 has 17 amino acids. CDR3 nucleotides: TGTGCCAGCAGTTTATCCCCAACAGGGTCGATTCTCGAGACCCAGTACTTC. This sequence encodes CASSLSPTGSILETQYF.

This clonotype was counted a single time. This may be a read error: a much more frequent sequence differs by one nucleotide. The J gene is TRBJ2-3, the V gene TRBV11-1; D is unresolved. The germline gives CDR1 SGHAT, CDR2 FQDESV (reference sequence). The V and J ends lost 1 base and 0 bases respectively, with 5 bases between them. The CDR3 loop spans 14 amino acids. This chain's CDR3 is CASSLGESTDTQYF. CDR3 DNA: TGTGCCAGCAGCTTAGGCGAGAGCACAGATACGCAGTATTTT.

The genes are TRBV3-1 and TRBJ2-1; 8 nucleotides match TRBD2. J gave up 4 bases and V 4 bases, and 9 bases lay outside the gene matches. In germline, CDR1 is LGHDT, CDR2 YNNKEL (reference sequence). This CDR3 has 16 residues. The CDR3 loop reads CASSPTGLAGYNEQFF. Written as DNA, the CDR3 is TGTGCCAGCAGCCCGACGGGGCTAGCGGGTTACAATGAGCAGTTCTTC.

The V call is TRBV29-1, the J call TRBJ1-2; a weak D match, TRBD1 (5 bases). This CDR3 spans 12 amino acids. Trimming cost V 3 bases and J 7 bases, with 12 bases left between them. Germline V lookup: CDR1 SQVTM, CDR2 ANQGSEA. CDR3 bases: TGCAGCGTTGAGGACATACCGCGTGGCTACACCTTC. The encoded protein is CSVEDIPRGYTF.

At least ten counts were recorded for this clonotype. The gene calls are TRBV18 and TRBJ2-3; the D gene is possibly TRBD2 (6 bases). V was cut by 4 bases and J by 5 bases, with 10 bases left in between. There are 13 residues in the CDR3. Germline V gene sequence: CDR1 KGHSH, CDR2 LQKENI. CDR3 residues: CASSRGTEDTQYF. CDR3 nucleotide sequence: TGTGCCAGCTCACGGGGGACTGAAGATACGCAGTATTTT.

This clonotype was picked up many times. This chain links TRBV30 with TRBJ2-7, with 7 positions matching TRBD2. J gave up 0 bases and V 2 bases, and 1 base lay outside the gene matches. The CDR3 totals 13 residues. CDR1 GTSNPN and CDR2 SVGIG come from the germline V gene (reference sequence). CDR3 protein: CAWSSGNSYEQYF. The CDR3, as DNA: TGTGCCTGGAGTAGCGGGAACTCCTACGAGCAGTACTTC.